The entry below gives a single TCR beta chain sequence along with its context. Only in-frame clones appear in the TCRdb table, and some are missing; sequencing was by immunoSEQ multiplex PCR. The sample records some 70,000 clones, around 80% being singletons. This sample was taken from a study of radiotherapy plus CTLA-4 blockade in lung cancer. The overall study: Objective responses were recorded in over 15% of patients, with disease control recorded in 25% to 40%.

CDR1 and CDR2 from the germline V gene are GTSNPN and SVGIG (reference sequence). V lost 0 bases and J lost 12, with 14 bases in between. The CDR3 is 12 amino acids. The sequencing used peripheral blood, collected from a patient treated with radiotherapy plus ipilimumab. The chain combines TRBV30 with TRBJ1-2, with D unclear. The clonotype comes from a human donor with non-small cell lung cancer who had a complete response to radiotherapy plus ipilimumab. The CDR3 sequence: CAWSVSLGEHTF. The CDR3 coding sequence is TGTGCCTGGAGTGTTTCCCTGGGCGAACACACCTTC. Filled out from reference TRBV30 and TRBJ1-2, the complete variable domain reads SQTIHQWPATLVQPVGSPLSLECTVEGTSNPNLYWYRQAAGRGLQLLFYSVGIGQISSEVPQNLSASRPQDRQFILSSKKLLLSDSGFYLCAWSVSLGEHTFGSGTRLTVV.